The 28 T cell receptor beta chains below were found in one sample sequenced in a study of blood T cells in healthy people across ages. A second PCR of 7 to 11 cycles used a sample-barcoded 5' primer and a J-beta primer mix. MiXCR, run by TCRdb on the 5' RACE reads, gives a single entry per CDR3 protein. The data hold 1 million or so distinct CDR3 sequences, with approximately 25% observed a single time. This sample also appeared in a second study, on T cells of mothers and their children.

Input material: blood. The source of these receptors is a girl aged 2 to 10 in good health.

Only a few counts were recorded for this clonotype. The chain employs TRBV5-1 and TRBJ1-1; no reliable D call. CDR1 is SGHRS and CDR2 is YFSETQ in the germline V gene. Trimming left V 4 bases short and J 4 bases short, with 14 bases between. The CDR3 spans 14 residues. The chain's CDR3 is CASSPGLPLTEAFF. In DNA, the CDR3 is TGCGCCAGCAGCCCTGGACTGCCCCTCACTGAAGCTTTCTTT.

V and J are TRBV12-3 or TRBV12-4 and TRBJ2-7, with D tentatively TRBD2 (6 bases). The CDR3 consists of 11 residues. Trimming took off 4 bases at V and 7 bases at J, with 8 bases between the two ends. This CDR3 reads CASSSREEQYF. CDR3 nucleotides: TGTGCCAGCAGTTCTCGGGAGGAGCAGTACTTC.

DNA for the CDR3: TGCAGCGTTGTTTCCGGGTCAGTGAACACTGAAGCTTTCTTT. As protein: CSVVSGSVNTEAFF. The chain uses TRBV29-1 and TRBJ1-1; D call uncertain. V gave up 4 bases and J gave up 0 bases, with 12 bases separating them. The CDR3 loop spans 14 amino acids. Germline loops: CDR1 SQVTM, CDR2 ANQGSEA.

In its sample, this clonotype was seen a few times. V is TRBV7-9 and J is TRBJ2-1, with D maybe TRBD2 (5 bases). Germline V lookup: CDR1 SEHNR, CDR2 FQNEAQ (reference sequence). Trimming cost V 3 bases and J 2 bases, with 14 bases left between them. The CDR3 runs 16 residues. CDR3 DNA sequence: TGTGCCAGCAGCTTTACATTCGGGGAGACCTACAATGAGCAGTTCTTC. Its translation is CASSFTFGETYNEQFF.

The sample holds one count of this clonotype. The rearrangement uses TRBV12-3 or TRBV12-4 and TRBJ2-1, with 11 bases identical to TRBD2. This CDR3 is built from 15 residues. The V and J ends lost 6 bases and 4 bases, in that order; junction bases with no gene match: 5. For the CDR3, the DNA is TGTGCCAGCAGACGAACTAGCGGGGGATACAATGAGCAGTTCTTC. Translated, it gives CASRRTSGGYNEQFF.

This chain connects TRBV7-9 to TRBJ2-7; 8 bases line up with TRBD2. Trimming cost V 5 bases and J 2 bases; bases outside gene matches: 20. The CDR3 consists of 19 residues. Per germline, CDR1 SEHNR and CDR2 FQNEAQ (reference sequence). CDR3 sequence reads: CASSPKTGTRAGGPYEQYF. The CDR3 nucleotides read TGTGCCAGCAGCCCAAAAACCGGGACTAGAGCGGGTGGTCCCTACGAGCAGTACTTC.

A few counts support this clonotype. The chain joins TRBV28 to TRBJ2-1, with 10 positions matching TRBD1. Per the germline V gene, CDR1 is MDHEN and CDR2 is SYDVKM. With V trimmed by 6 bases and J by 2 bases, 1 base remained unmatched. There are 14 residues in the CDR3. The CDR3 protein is CASRGTGAYNEQFF. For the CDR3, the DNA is TGTGCCAGCAGGGGGACAGGGGCCTACAATGAGCAGTTCTTC.

The CDR3 here is CASTQGAYTEAFF. The DNA of the CDR3 is TGTGCCAGCACGCAGGGGGCTTATACTGAAGCTTTCTTT. The chain has TRBV28 and TRBJ1-1, with 8 nucleotides matching TRBD1. Germline V gene data show CDR1 as MDHEN and CDR2 as SYDVKM. The CDR3 totals 13 residues. V trimming: 7 bases; J trimming: 5 bases; junction bases outside the gene matches: 6.

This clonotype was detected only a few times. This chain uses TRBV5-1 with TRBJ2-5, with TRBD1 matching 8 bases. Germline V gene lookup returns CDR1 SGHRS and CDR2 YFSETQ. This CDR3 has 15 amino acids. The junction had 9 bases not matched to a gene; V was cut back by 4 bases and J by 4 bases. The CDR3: CASSTLDRGGETQYF. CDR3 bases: TGCGCCAGCAGCACCTTAGACAGGGGAGGAGAGACCCAGTACTTC.

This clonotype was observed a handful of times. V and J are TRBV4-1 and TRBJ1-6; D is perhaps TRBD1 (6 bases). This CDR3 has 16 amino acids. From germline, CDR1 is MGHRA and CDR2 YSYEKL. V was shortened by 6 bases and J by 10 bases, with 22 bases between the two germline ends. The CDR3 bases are TGCGCCAGCAGGGAAACCGGGACAAGGTTTCGATCACCCCTCCACTTT. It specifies CASRETGTRFRSPLHF.

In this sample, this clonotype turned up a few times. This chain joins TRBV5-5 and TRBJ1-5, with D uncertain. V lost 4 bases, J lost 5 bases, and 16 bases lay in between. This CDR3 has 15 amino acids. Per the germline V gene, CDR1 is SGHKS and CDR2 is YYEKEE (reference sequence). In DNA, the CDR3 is TGTGCCAGCAGCCTCCTCGCGGCAGGTTATCAGCCCCAGCATTTT. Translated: CASSLLAAGYQPQHF.

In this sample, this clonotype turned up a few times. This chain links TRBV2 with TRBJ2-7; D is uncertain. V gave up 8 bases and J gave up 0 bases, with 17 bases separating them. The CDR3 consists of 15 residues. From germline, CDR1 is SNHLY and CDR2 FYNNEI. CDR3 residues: CASLPQPRYSYEQYF. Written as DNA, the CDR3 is TGTGCCAGCCTACCCCAACCGAGGTACTCCTACGAGCAGTACTTC.

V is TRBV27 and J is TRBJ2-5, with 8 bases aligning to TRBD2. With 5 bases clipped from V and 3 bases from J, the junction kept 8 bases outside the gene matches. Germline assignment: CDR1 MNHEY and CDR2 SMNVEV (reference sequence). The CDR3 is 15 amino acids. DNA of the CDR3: TGTGCCAGCAGTCCCCACCGGGGGGGAGAAGAGACCCAGTACTTC. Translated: CASSPHRGGEETQYF.

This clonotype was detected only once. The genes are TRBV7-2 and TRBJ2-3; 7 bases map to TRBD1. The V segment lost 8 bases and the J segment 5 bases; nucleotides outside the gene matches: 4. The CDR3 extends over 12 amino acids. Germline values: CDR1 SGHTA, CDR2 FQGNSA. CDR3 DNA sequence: TGTGCCAGCGGGACAGCAGGAGATACGCAGTATTTT. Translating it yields CASGTAGDTQYF.

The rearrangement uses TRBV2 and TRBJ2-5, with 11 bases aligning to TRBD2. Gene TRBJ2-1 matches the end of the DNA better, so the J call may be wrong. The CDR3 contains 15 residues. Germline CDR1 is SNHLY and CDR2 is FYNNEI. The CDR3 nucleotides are TGTGCCAGCAGTCCTGAACTAGCGGGAGACAATGAGCAGTTCTTC. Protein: CASSPELAGDNEQFF.

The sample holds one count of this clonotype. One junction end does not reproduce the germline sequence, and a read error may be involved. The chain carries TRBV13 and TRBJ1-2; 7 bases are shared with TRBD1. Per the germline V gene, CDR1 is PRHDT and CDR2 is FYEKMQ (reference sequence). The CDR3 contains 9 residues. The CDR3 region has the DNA TGTGCCAGCAGGCAGGGGGATGCCTTC. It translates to CASRQGDAF.

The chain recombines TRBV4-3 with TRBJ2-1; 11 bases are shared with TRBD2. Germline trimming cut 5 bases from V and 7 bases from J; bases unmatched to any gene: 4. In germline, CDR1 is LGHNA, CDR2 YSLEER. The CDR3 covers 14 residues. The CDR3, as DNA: TGCGCCAGCAGCTTCGCTAGCGGGGGGAATGAGCAGTTCTTC. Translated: CASSFASGGNEQFF.

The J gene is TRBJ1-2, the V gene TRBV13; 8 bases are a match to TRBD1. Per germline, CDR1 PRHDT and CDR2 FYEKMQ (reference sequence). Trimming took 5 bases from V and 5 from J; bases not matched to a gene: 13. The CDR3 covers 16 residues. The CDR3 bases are TGTGCCAGCAGCCCTCCCTGGGGACAGGCACTATATGGCTACACCTTC. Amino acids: CASSPPWGQALYGYTF. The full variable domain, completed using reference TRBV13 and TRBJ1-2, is AAGVIQSPRHLIKEKRETATLKCYPIPRHDTVYWYQQGPGQDPQFLISFYEKMQSDKGSIPDRFSAQQFSDYHSELNMSSLELGDSALYFCASSPPWGQALYGYTFGSGTRLTVV.

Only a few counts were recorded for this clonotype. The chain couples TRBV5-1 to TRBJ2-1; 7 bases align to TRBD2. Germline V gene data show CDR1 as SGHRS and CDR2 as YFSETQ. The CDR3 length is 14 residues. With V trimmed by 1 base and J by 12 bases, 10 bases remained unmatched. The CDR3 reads CASSLIGAGDGQFF. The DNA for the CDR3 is TGCGCCAGCAGCTTGATTGGGGCGGGAGATGGGCAGTTCTTC.

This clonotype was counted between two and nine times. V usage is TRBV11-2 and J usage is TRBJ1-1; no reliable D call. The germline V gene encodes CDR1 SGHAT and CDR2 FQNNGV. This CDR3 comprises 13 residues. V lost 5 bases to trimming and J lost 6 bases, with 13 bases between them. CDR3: CASSLVTAAEAFF. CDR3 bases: TGTGCCAGCAGCCTAGTGACGGCTGCTGAAGCTTTCTTT.

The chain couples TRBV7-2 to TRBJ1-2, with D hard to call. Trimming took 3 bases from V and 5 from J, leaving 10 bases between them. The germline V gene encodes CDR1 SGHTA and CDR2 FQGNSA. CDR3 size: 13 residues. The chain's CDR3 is CASSFPDGYGYTF. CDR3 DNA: TGTGCCAGCAGCTTCCCGGACGGTTATGGCTACACCTTC.

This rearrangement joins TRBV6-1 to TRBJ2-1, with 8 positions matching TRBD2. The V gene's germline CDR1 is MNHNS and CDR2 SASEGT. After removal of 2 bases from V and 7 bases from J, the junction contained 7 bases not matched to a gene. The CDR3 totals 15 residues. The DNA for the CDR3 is TGTGCCAGCAGTGAACTAGCGGGTAGGGTGAATGAGCAGTTCTTC. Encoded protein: CASSELAGRVNEQFF.

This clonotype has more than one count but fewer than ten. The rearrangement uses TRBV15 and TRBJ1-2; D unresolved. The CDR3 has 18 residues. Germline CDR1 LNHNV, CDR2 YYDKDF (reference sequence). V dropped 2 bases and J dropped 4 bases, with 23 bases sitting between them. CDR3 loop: CATSRLLTNSRRGYGYTF. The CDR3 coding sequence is TGTGCCACCAGCAGATTACTCACTAACTCACGTCGGGGCTATGGCTACACCTTC.

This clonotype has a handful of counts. The CDR3 protein is CSAFRLQETQYF. In nucleotides, the CDR3 is TGCAGTGCTTTTCGGCTACAAGAGACCCAGTACTTC. The rearrangement uses TRBV20-1 and TRBJ2-5, with D unclear. The germline V gene has CDR1 DFQATT and CDR2 SNEGSKA (reference sequence). V was pared by 5 bases and J by 2 bases, with 9 bases between. This CDR3 is built from 12 residues.

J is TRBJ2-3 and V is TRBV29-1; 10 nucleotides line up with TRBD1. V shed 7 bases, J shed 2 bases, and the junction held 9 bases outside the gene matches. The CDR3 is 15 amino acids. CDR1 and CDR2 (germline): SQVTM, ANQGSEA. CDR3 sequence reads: CSAVGTGDYTDTQYF. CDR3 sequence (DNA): TGCAGCGCCGTCGGGACAGGGGATTACACAGATACGCAGTATTTT.

In DNA form, the CDR3 reads TGCAGTGCTAGAGATCGGGCAGCCTACTATGGCTACACCTTC. This sequence encodes CSARDRAAYYGYTF. V and J are TRBV20-1 and TRBJ1-2; D is unclear. The CDR3 is 14 amino acids. With 0 bases removed from V and 3 bases from J, the gap between germline ends came to 11 bases. Per germline, CDR1 DFQATT and CDR2 SNEGSKA (reference sequence).

CDR3 DNA: TGCGCCAGCAGCCATCTTCGGGAGGGAAACGAGCAGTACTTC. Amino acids: CASSHLREGNEQYF. The V call is TRBV5-1, the J call TRBJ2-1; 8 nucleotides agree with TRBD2. Gene TRBJ2-7 matches the end of the DNA better, so the J call may be wrong. In germline, CDR1 is SGHRS, CDR2 YFSETQ. This CDR3 spans 14 amino acids.

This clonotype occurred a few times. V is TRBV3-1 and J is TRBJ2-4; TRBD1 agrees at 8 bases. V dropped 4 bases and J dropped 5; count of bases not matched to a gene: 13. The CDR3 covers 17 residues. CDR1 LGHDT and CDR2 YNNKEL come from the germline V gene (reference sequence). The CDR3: CASSRNGQGSLQNIQYF. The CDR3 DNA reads TGTGCCAGCAGCCGAAACGGACAGGGTTCGTTGCAAAACATTCAGTACTTC.